The rows below give T cell receptor beta chains drawn from one sample of a study of shared clonotypes between healthy human individuals. Sequencing used immunoSEQ multiplex PCR; TCRdb keeps in-frame clones, though not all of them. The table shows 550,000 to 600,000 clones, with about 98% occurring only once. Sequenced input: naive CD8+ T cells sorted from blood. Receptors originate from a man aged 25 to 40 in good health. Both conserved end residues are part of each CDR3. A D gene is named only where the DNA matches it firmly. Some rows have no size entry. The others give once, few or many, or a class for an expanded clone.

TRBD2 | TRBJ2-1 | TRBV7-9 | NA | TGTGCCAGCAGCTTCCCTAGCGGGAGGGCCGGGGAGCAGTTCTTC | CASSFPSGRAGEQFF
NA | TRBJ2-7 | TRBV4-1 | once | TGCGCCAGCAGCAGTTCACTGCACTACGAGCAGTACTTC | CASSSSLHYEQYF
TRBD1 | TRBJ2-7 | TRBV7-8 | NA | TGTGCCAGCAGCTTAGTCCGGGTGGGCAGGGGGTTCGAGCAGTACTTC | CASSLVRVGRGFEQYF
NA | TRBJ2-7 | TRBV27 | NA | TGTGCCAGCAGTTTAGGAGGGGCCGAGCAGTACTTC | CASSLGGAEQYF
NA | TRBJ2-1 | TRBV11-2 | NA | TGTGCCAGCAGCTTGGGGGCTAGCGGATACAATGAGCAGTTCTTC | CASSLGASGYNEQFF
TRBD2 | TRBJ2-1 | TRBV7-2 | NA | TGTGCCAGCAGCCTTAGCGGGGCCCGTAACTCCTACAATGAGCAGTTCTTC | CASSLSGARNSYNEQFF
NA | TRBJ2-2 | TRBV28 | NA | TGTGCCAGCAGTTTAACTGGGGACATAGCCGGGGAGCTGTTTTTT | CASSLTGDIAGELFF
TRBD1 | TRBJ2-2 | TRBV4-3 | NA | TGCGCCAGCAGTCTCGGACAGGGCAGCACCGGGGAGCTGTTTTTT | CASSLGQGSTGELFF
NA | TRBJ1-5 | TRBV7-9 | NA | TGTGCCAGCAGCCCCACCGACGGTAGCAATCAGCCCCAGCATTTT | CASSPTDGSNQPQHF
NA | TRBJ2-7 | TRBV5-4 | NA | TGTGCCAGCAGCTTGGCTCTCGGGGATCCCTACGAGCAGTACTTC | CASSLALGDPYEQYF
NA | TRBJ2-1 | TRBV27 | NA | TGTGCCAGCAGTTCCGGGAACTCCTACAATGAGCAGTTCTTC | CASSSGNSYNEQFF
NA | TRBJ2-7 | TRBV14 | NA | TGTGCCAGCAGCCACGTTAGCGGCAGCTCCTACGAGCAGTACTTC | CASSHVSGSSYEQYF
NA | TRBJ2-7 | TRBV7-6 | NA | TGTGCCAGCAGCTTAAACCAGGGATTTATCTACGAGCAGTACTTC | CASSLNQGFIYEQYF
NA | TRBJ2-7 | TRBV13 | NA | TGTGCCAGCAGCTTAAGCGAGGATGGGAGCTCCTACGAGCAGTACTTC | CASSLSEDGSSYEQYF
NA | TRBJ2-2 | TRBV4-3 | NA | TGCGCCAGCAGCCTCGAGTTGCGTGCCGGGGAGCTGTTTTTT | CASSLELRAGELFF
NA | TRBJ2-7 | TRBV2 | NA | TGTGCCAGCAGTGCCCTGACTGTCGAGCAGTACTTC | CASSALTVEQYF
TRBD1 | TRBJ2-7 | TRBV5-8 | NA | TGTGCCAGCAGCCACGGGGACAGGGTTTACGAGCAGTACTTC | CASSHGDRVYEQYF
TRBD1 | TRBJ2-1 | TRBV7-8 | NA | TGTGCCAGCACCAGCCCCCGGGGGACAGGGTCGGAATCGCGTGACTCCTACAATGAGCAGTTCTTC | CASTSPRGTGSESRDSYNEQFF
NA | TRBJ1-2 | TRBV13 | NA | TGTGCCAGCAGCACGGGGGCCAACTATGGCTACACCTTC | CASSTGANYGYTF
NA | TRBJ2-3 | TRBV7-6 | NA | TGTGCCAGCAGCTTACCCCCTAGGACAGATACGCAGTATTTT | CASSLPPRTDTQYF
NA | TRBJ2-5 | TRBV29-1 | NA | TGCAGCGTCCCCCCCCGGGGGTATGAGACCCAGTACTTC | CSVPPRGYETQYF
NA | TRBJ2-1 | TRBV18 | NA | TGTGCCAGCTCACCAAAAGGAAATGAGCAGTTCTTC | CASSPKGNEQFF
NA | TRBJ2-1 | TRBV29-1 | NA | TGCAGCGTTGGGCCTGATGGTGAGGGCAATGAGCAGTTCTTC | CSVGPDGEGNEQFF
TRBD1 | TRBJ1-1 | TRBV6-6 | NA | TGTGCCAGCAGTTACGGACAGGGTTTGACCACTGAAGCTTTCTTT | CASSYGQGLTTEAFF
TRBD1 | TRBJ2-7 | TRBV6-6 | NA | TGTGCCAGCAGTTACTCGACAGGGGGCTACGAGCAGTACTTC | CASSYSTGGYEQYF
TRBD1 | TRBJ2-2 | TRBV6-5 | NA | TGTGCCAGCAGTTTCAGGACAGGGGGCTCTACCGGGGAGCTGTTTTTT | CASSFRTGGSTGELFF
NA | TRBJ2-2 | TRBV6-6 | once | TGTGCCAGCAGTTACTCGATGGAAAACACCGGGGAGCTGTTTTTT | CASSYSMENTGELFF
NA | TRBJ1-1 | TRBV5-1 | NA | TGCGCCAGCAGCTTGACCCCCAGGGGTTCGGACACTGAAGCTTTCTTT | CASSLTPRGSDTEAFF
TRBD2 | TRBJ2-1 | TRBV7-2 | NA | TGTGCCAGCAACGAAGCGGGGTACAATGAGCAGTTCTTC | CASNEAGYNEQFF
NA | TRBJ2-1 | TRBV9 | NA | TGTGCCAGCAGCGTAGAGGGAGTTTCCTACAATGAGCAGTTCTTC | CASSVEGVSYNEQFF